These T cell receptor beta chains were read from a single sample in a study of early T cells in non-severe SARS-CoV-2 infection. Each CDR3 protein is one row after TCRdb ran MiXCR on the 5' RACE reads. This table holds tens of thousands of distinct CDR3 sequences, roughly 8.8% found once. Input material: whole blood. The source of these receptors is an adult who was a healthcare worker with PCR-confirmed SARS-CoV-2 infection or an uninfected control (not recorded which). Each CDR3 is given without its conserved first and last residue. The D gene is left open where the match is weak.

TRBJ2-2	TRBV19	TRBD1	ASSPRTGSTGELF
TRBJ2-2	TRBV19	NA	ASTQTVLNTGELF
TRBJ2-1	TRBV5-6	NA	ASSSKYNEQF
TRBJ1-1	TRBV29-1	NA	SVGLKMNTEAF
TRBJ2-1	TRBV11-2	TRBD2	ASSLDIAGVVVEQF
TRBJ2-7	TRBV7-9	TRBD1	ASSLVGTVVNEQY
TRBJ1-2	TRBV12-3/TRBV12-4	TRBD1	ASSAPTGGEYGYT
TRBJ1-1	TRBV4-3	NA	ASSQESRDTEAF
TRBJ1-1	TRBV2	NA	ASSAGLINTEAF
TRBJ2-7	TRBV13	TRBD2	ASSSRGAGGYEQY
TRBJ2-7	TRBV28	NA	ASSSQGPYQY
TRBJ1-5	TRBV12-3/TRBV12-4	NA	ASSLKGNQPQH